Listed here are 18 T cell receptor beta chains from one sample, sequenced in a study of cytomegalovirus exposure and HLA in healthy donors. Assay used: immunoSEQ multiplex PCR; TCRdb lists only in-frame clones, some missing. In the table there are about 120,000 clones, roughly 82% of which are singletons. Sequenced material: PBMCs. The receptor set was obtained from a man aged 18-30 years in good health and CMV-seronegative.

The chain carries TRBV15 and TRBJ2-3; 8 nucleotides match TRBD2. Germline lookup yields CDR1 LNHNV and CDR2 YYDKDF (reference sequence). Trimming removed 4 bases from V and 0 bases from J; junction bases left unmatched: 9. CDR3 length equals 17 residues. The CDR3 bases are TGTGCCACCAGCAACAGCGGGAGAGGGGCAAGCACAGATACGCAGTATTTT. Translating it yields CATSNSGRGASTDTQYF.

CDR3 residues: CASSQEGPWDSTKETQYF. In DNA form, the CDR3 reads TGTGCCAGCAGCCAAGAGGGGCCCTGGGACAGTACAAAAGAGACCCAGTACTTC. This chain connects TRBV4-2 to TRBJ2-5; 7 bases are a match to TRBD1. CDR1 and CDR2 from the germline V gene are LGHNA and YNFKEQ. The CDR3 runs 18 residues. J lost 3 bases, V lost 0 bases, and 13 bases had no gene match.

Of note for this clone: Other DNA sequences from this sample encode an identical CDR3 as well. The V and J genes are TRBV30 and TRBJ2-3; 7 nucleotides line up with TRBD2. CDR3 size: 15 residues. V was pared by 0 bases and J by 0 bases, with 3 bases of the junction left unmatched. In germline, CDR1 is GTSNPN, CDR2 SVGIG (reference sequence). The CDR3 loop is CAWSVGGGSTDTQYF. The DNA for the CDR3 is TGTGCCTGGAGTGTTGGCGGGGGAAGCACAGATACGCAGTATTTT.

The chain combines TRBV30 with TRBJ1-5; no definite D call. The V gene's germline CDR1 is GTSNPN and CDR2 SVGIG (reference sequence). This CDR3 has 15 amino acids. V was cut by 4 bases and J by 3 bases, with 16 bases left in between. The CDR3 region has the DNA TGTGCCTGGACGGAGGGCACGGTCGTCAATCAGCCCCAGCATTTT. This translates into CAWTEGTVVNQPQHF.

Comment on this clone: The identical CDR3 is also encoded by other nucleotide sequences in the sample. The rearrangement uses TRBV27 and TRBJ1-2; TRBD1 matches 9 bases. J lost 8 bases, V lost 6 bases, and 10 bases had no gene match. The CDR3 consists of 14 residues. Germline V gene lookup returns CDR1 MNHEY and CDR2 SMNVEV (reference sequence). Here the CDR3 reads CASSPGTGSYGYTF. DNA of the CDR3: TGTGCCAGCAGCCCCGGGACAGGGTCGTACGGCTACACCTTC.

The chain's CDR3 is CASSVGSGVETQYF. DNA of the CDR3: TGTGCCAGCAGCGTAGGGAGCGGGGTGGAGACCCAGTACTTC. The genes are TRBV9 and TRBJ2-5; 7 nucleotides agree with TRBD2. The CDR3 totals 14 residues. Trimming took 0 bases from V and 5 from J; bases not matched to a gene: 4. CDR1 SGDLS and CDR2 YYNGEE come from the germline V gene.

The chain employs TRBV7-9 and TRBJ1-2; 8 nucleotides agree with TRBD1. Germline V gene lookup returns CDR1 SEHNR and CDR2 FQNEAQ (reference sequence). With V trimmed by 2 bases and J by 4 bases, 3 bases remained unmatched. The CDR3 is 14 residues long. The CDR3 here is CASSLHTGGYGYTF. CDR3 nucleotide sequence: TGTGCCAGCAGCTTACATACAGGGGGCTATGGCTACACCTTC.

This rearrangement joins TRBV6-1 to TRBJ1-5, with TRBD1 matching over 10 bases. The V segment lost 4 bases and the J segment 6 bases; nucleotides outside the gene matches: 6. The germline V gene has CDR1 MNHNS and CDR2 SASEGT. This CDR3 region has 15 residues. Here the CDR3 reads CASSGDRGPTQPQHF. CDR3 coding DNA: TGTGCCAGCAGTGGAGACAGGGGGCCCACTCAGCCCCAGCATTTT.

This clone was detected only once. The chain combines TRBV5-6 with TRBJ2-1, with TRBD1 as a possible D gene (5 bases). Germline CDR1 reads SGHDT; CDR2 reads YYEEEE. Trimming removed 3 bases from V and 8 bases from J, with 18 bases in between. This CDR3 has 15 amino acids. This chain's CDR3 is CASSYAANQGHEQFF. CDR3 bases: TGTGCCAGCAGCTACGCGGCCAATCAGGGCCATGAGCAGTTCTTC. Looking up the rest from reference TRBV5-6 and TRBJ2-1 gives the full variable domain: DAGVTQSPTHLIKTRGQQVTLRCSPKSGHDTVSWYQQALGQGPQFIFQYYEEEERQRGNFPDRFSGHQFPNYSSELNVNALLLGDSALYLCASSYAANQGHEQFFGPGTRLTVL.

The rearrangement joins TRBV7-2 to TRBJ2-7; D perhaps matches TRBD2 (5 bases). V was shortened by 5 bases and J by 3 bases, with 14 bases between the two germline ends. CDR3 length: 14 amino acids. In germline, CDR1 is SGHTA, CDR2 FQGNSA. In nucleotides, the CDR3 is TGTGCCAGCAGCCCAGGAAGGGCGGGCTACGAGCAGTACTTC. Its protein product is CASSPGRAGYEQYF.

The V call is TRBV2, the J call TRBJ1-5; 9 bases line up with TRBD1. The CDR3 sequence is 15 residues long. The V and J ends lost 6 bases and 4 bases, in that order; junction bases with no gene match: 7. The germline CDR1 and CDR2 sequences are SNHLY and FYNNEI. This CDR3 reads CASRRGQGGNQPQHF. The CDR3 coding sequence is TGTGCCAGCAGACGGGGACAGGGTGGGAATCAGCCCCAGCATTTT.

The chain carries TRBV9 and TRBJ2-1; D not certain. Looked up from germline, CDR1 is SGDLS and CDR2 is YYNGEE. The CDR3 is made up of 13 amino acids. V was pared by 7 bases and J by 4 bases, with 12 bases between. The CDR3 loop reads CASGPARYNEQFF. The CDR3 bases are TGTGCCAGCGGGCCAGCACGATACAATGAGCAGTTCTTC.

The chain joins TRBV7-9 to TRBJ2-7, with no clear D. V lost 3 bases, J lost 4 bases, and 13 bases lay in between. The germline CDR1 and CDR2 sequences are SEHNR and FQNEAQ (reference sequence). The CDR3 contains 14 residues. Written as DNA, the CDR3 is TGTGCCAGCAGCTTGGTCCGGAGCTTTTACGAGCAGTACTTC. Residues: CASSLVRSFYEQYF.

This chain connects TRBV7-9 to TRBJ1-2; D gene unclear. Germline CDR1 and CDR2: SEHNR and FQNEAQ (reference sequence). This CDR3 spans 16 amino acids. The V and J ends lost 4 bases and 2 bases respectively, with 17 bases between them. CDR3 DNA sequence: TGTGCCAGCAGCTCCACGGGGAGGGTCGAGAACTATGGCTACACCTTC. It codes for CASSSTGRVENYGYTF.

The chain combines TRBV19 with TRBJ1-5, with TRBD1 as a possible D gene (6 bases). Trimming removed 5 bases at V and 2 bases at J, with 28 bases between. The CDR3 covers 20 residues. Germline assignment: CDR1 LNHDA and CDR2 SQIVND (reference sequence). The CDR3 is CASSPRTGSINGMGNQPQHF. CDR3 in DNA: TGTGCCAGTAGTCCCCGTACAGGGTCGATTAATGGAATGGGCAATCAGCCCCAGCATTTT.

The chain is built from TRBV5-4 and TRBJ2-2; 8 nucleotides line up with TRBD1. Germline CDR1 and CDR2: SGHNT and YYREEE (reference sequence). J lost 4 bases, V lost 3 bases, and 5 bases had no gene match. The CDR3 is 15 amino acids. This CDR3 reads CASSSGQELTGELFF. The DNA for the CDR3 is TGTGCCAGCAGCTCGGGACAGGAGCTCACCGGGGAGCTGTTTTTT.

The chain joins TRBV7-9 to TRBJ2-1; possibly TRBD2 for D (6 bases). The CDR3 is 14 amino acids. Germline CDR1 is SEHNR and CDR2 is FQNEAQ (reference sequence). V was pared by 5 bases and J by 9 bases, with 17 bases between. The CDR3 DNA reads as TGTGCCAGCAGCCTAACGACTAGTAACGGTGAGCAGTTCTTC. As protein: CASSLTTSNGEQFF.

The rearrangement uses TRBV18 and TRBJ2-7; TRBD2 matches 9 bases. Trimming removed 1 base from V and 5 bases from J; junction bases left unmatched: 6. Germline values: CDR1 KGHSH, CDR2 LQKENI. The CDR3 consists of 15 residues. CDR3 residues: CASSPQLAGYDEQYF. CDR3 in DNA: TGTGCCAGCTCACCACAGCTAGCGGGATACGACGAGCAGTACTTC.